Below, 24 T cell receptor beta chains from the same sample are listed, as sequenced in a study of cytomegalovirus exposure and HLA in healthy donors. A multiplex PCR was run with 60 Vbeta primers and 13 Jbeta primers. Measured with immunoSEQ multiplex PCR; TCRdb has only the in-frame clones, and not every one. The table has about 140,000 clones, 65% to 80% seen once; the top ten hold about 10%. The source material was PBMCs. These receptors originate from a woman aged 50 to 60 in good health and CMV-seropositive.

V is TRBV7-9 and J is TRBJ1-2; D ambiguous. V was pared by 1 base and J by 3 bases, with 9 bases between. Germline CDR1 SEHNR, CDR2 FQNEAQ (reference sequence). CDR3 length: 14 amino acids. The CDR3 DNA follows: TGTGCCAGCAGCTTAGTAGAGGGTTACTATGGCTACACCTTC. Its translation is CASSLVEGYYGYTF.

This chain uses TRBV11-3 with TRBJ2-7, with 7 bases aligning to TRBD2. The germline V gene encodes CDR1 SGHNT and CDR2 YENEEA. The CDR3 runs 14 residues. V was pared by 1 base and J by 7 bases, with 7 bases of the junction left unmatched. The CDR3 is CASSLGPGGGEQYF. CDR3 in DNA: TGTGCCAGCAGCTTAGGACCGGGAGGAGGGGAGCAGTACTTC.

This chain joins TRBV9 and TRBJ2-5; 12 bases are shared with TRBD2. V shed 4 bases and J 4 bases; nucleotides not matched to a gene: 2. CDR3 length: 14 amino acids. Germline V gene data show CDR1 as SGDLS and CDR2 as YYNGEE. This CDR3 reads CASSSTSGGETQYF. CDR3 DNA: TGTGCCAGCAGCTCGACTAGCGGGGGAGAGACCCAGTACTTC. Based on the CDR3 plus reference TRBV9 and TRBJ2-5, the full variable domain is DSGVTQTPKHLITATGQRVTLRCSPRSGDLSVYWYQQSLDQGLQFLIQYYNGEERAKGNILERFSAQQFPDLHSELNLSSLELGDSALYFCASSSTSGGETQYFGPGTRLLVL.

The gene calls are TRBV7-2 and TRBJ2-1, with TRBD2 matching 7 bases. V lost 1 base to trimming and J lost 4 bases; unmatched junction nucleotides: 4. Germline V gives CDR1 SGHTA, CDR2 FQGNSA. The length of the CDR3 is 15 residues. The CDR3 bases are TGTGCCAGCAGCTTAGAAGGAGCGGGGTACAATGAGCAGTTCTTC. Its protein product is CASSLEGAGYNEQFF.

The gene calls are TRBV30 and TRBJ1-6; possible D gene TRBD1, 6 bases. V was cut by 3 bases and J by 7 bases, with 22 bases left in between. Germline lookup yields CDR1 GTSNPN and CDR2 SVGIG (reference sequence). This CDR3 is built from 17 residues. This CDR3 reads CAWRRIRDTGENSPLHF. DNA of the CDR3: TGTGCCTGGAGAAGAATCCGGGACACCGGGGAGAATTCACCCCTCCACTTT.

CDR3 in DNA: TGTGCCATCAGTGGGTCCGGGGATGGCTACACCTTC. Translation gives CAISGSGDGYTF. The rearrangement uses TRBV10-3 and TRBJ1-2; D uncertain. V was clipped by 4 bases and J by 6 bases, with 9 bases between them. This CDR3 is built from 12 residues. CDR1 ENHRY and CDR2 SYGVKD come from the germline V gene.

This clone was observed a few times. V usage is TRBV7-2 and J usage is TRBJ2-7, with no clear D. Germline assignment: CDR1 SGHTA and CDR2 FQGNSA. V dropped 3 bases and J dropped 1 base, with 10 bases sitting between them. The CDR3 runs 14 residues. CDR3 residues: CASSFDFGSYEQYF. The CDR3 DNA reads as TGTGCCAGCAGCTTCGACTTTGGGTCCTACGAGCAGTACTTC.

The gene calls are TRBV5-6 and TRBJ2-5; TRBD1 aligns across 10 bases. V gave up 4 bases and J gave up 4 bases; unmatched junction bases: 7. The CDR3 extends over 15 amino acids. Germline V gene data show CDR1 as SGHDT and CDR2 as YYEEEE. The CDR3 loop reads CASSLDRGQLETQYF. In DNA, the CDR3 is TGTGCCAGCAGCCTCGACAGGGGGCAGTTAGAGACCCAGTACTTC. Based on the CDR3 plus reference TRBV5-6 and TRBJ2-5, the full variable domain is DAGVTQSPTHLIKTRGQQVTLRCSPKSGHDTVSWYQQALGQGPQFIFQYYEEEERQRGNFPDRFSGHQFPNYSSELNVNALLLGDSALYLCASSLDRGQLETQYFGPGTRLLVL.

The chain is built from TRBV7-8 and TRBJ2-2; 8 bases map to TRBD2. From germline, CDR1 is SGHVS and CDR2 FQNEAQ. The CDR3 has 19 amino acids. Losses at the gene ends were 5 bases for V and 0 bases for J; bases not matched to a gene: 14. Here the CDR3 reads CASSLNRGGGRSNTGELFF. In DNA, the CDR3 is TGTGCCAGCAGCCTAAATCGTGGCGGGGGGCGTTCGAACACCGGGGAGCTGTTTTTT.

The V and J genes are TRBV7-2 and TRBJ2-5; 14 bases are a match to TRBD2. The CDR3 runs 16 residues. Germline assignment: CDR1 SGHTA and CDR2 FQGNSA. J gave up 4 bases and V 5 bases, and 6 bases lay outside the gene matches. Here the CDR3 reads CASSPGLAGGGETQYF. The CDR3 nucleotides are TGTGCCAGCAGCCCTGGACTAGCGGGGGGTGGAGAGACCCAGTACTTC.

The genes are TRBV5-1 and TRBJ2-5; 7 bases fit TRBD2. This CDR3 contains 15 residues. With V trimmed by 4 bases and J by 0 bases, 6 bases remained unmatched. Per germline, CDR1 SGHRS and CDR2 YFSETQ. The CDR3 DNA sequence: TGCGCCAGCAGCACAGAGCGGGGCGACCAAGAGACCCAGTACTTC. As protein: CASSTERGDQETQYF. Full variable domain (missing parts from reference TRBV5-1 and TRBJ2-5): KAGVTQTPRYLIKTRGQQVTLSCSPISGHRSVSWYQQTPGQGLQFLFEYFSETQRNKGNFPGRFSGRQFSNSRSEMNVSTLELGDSALYLCASSTERGDQETQYFGPGTRLLVL.

The chain recombines TRBV7-9 with TRBJ1-4; no reliable D call. From germline, CDR1 is SEHNR and CDR2 FQNEAQ (reference sequence). The CDR3 spans 14 residues. V gave up 5 bases and J gave up 0 bases, with 7 bases separating them. The CDR3 here is CASSLLATNEKLFF. In DNA form, the CDR3 reads TGTGCCAGCAGCCTCCTTGCAACTAATGAAAAACTGTTTTTT.

The rearrangement links TRBV11-2 to TRBJ1-2; possible D gene TRBD1, 5 bases. The germline CDR1 and CDR2 sequences are SGHAT and FQNNGV. V lost 4 bases to trimming and J lost 0 bases, with 15 bases between them. CDR3 size: 16 residues. The CDR3 loop is CASSSGAGLSNYGYTF. Here the CDR3 DNA reads TGTGCCAGCAGCTCTGGGGCGGGACTATCTAACTATGGCTACACCTTC.

On this clone: An end of the junction does not agree with germline; a read error may underlie this. The chain recombines TRBV2 with TRBJ2-5; 12 bases line up with TRBD2. CDR3 length: 14 amino acids. CDR1 and CDR2 (germline): SNHLY, FYNNEI. The chain's CDR3 is CAARGLAGKETQHF. The CDR3, as DNA: TGTGCGGCACGTGGACTAGCGGGGAAAGAGACCCAGCACTTC.

V usage is TRBV19 and J usage is TRBJ1-1; tentative D call: TRBD1 (6 bases). The CDR3 sequence is 15 residues long. Germline V lookup: CDR1 LNHDA, CDR2 SQIVND (reference sequence). V lost 5 bases and J 3 bases, leaving 16 bases between the germline ends. The CDR3 DNA reads TGTGCCAGTAGTCCCCCCCCGCCAGGGGACACTGAAGCTTTCTTT. Its translation is CASSPPPPGDTEAFF. The full variable domain, in which reference TRBV19 and TRBJ1-1 provide the parts outside the CDR3, is DGGITQSPKYLFRKEGQNVTLSCEQNLNHDAMYWYRQDPGQGLRLIYYSQIVNDFQKGDIAEGYSVSREKKESFPLTVTSAQKNPTAFYLCASSPPPPGDTEAFFGQGTRLTVV.

In nucleotides, the CDR3 is TGTGCCAGCAGCTTCCGGGGAGGGGGGCGATACCCAGATACGCAGTATTTT. The encoded protein is CASSFRGGGRYPDTQYF. J is TRBJ2-3 and V is TRBV13, with a tentative D call TRBD2 (7 bases). V was trimmed by 3 bases and J by 4 bases, leaving 20 bases between them. CDR3 size: 17 residues. CDR1 and CDR2 (germline): PRHDT, FYEKMQ (reference sequence).

This clone came up once. This chain links TRBV29-1 with TRBJ2-1; 9 positions match TRBD2. CDR1 is SQVTM, CDR2 ANQGSEA, per germline. The CDR3 is made up of 15 amino acids. With 6 bases clipped from V and 0 bases from J, the junction kept 6 bases outside the gene matches. The CDR3 bases are TGCAGCGTCGATCTAGCGGGGAGCTCCTACAATGAGCAGTTCTTC. Amino acids: CSVDLAGSSYNEQFF.

The V call is TRBV25-1, the J call TRBJ2-7, with 7 bases identical to TRBD1. Losses at the gene ends were 3 bases for V and 8 bases for J; bases not matched to a gene: 7. The CDR3 is 13 amino acids. Germline CDR1 MGHDK, CDR2 SYGVNS. The CDR3 is CASSDAKDRQQYF. CDR3 DNA sequence: TGTGCCAGCAGTGACGCAAAGGACAGGCAGCAGTACTTC.

Only one count was recorded for this clone. This chain joins TRBV7-9 and TRBJ2-5; a weak D match, TRBD1 (7 bases). This CDR3 spans 14 amino acids. CDR1 and CDR2 from the germline V gene are SEHNR and FQNEAQ (reference sequence). The V gene lost 5 bases and the J gene lost 5 bases, with 15 bases spanning the gap. For the CDR3, the DNA is TGTGCCAGCAGCCCCGAGACAGGGAGGGAGACCCAGTACTTC. This translates into CASSPETGRETQYF.

This chain joins TRBV10-3 and TRBJ2-6, with 8 bases that match TRBD1. V was pared by 7 bases and J by 0 bases, with 8 bases of the junction left unmatched. The germline V gene has CDR1 ENHRY and CDR2 SYGVKD. The CDR3 has 17 amino acids. This CDR3 is CAIMKGQESSGANVLTF. CDR3 in DNA: TGTGCCATCATGAAGGGACAGGAGAGCTCTGGGGCCAACGTCCTGACTTTC.

This chain uses TRBV6-1 with TRBJ2-7; D not resolved. The CDR3 is made up of 13 amino acids. CDR1 is MNHNS and CDR2 is SASEGT in the germline V gene. Trimming removed 4 bases at V and 4 bases at J, with 11 bases between. The chain's CDR3 is CASSVSVRYEQYF. In DNA, the CDR3 is TGTGCCAGCAGTGTATCTGTCAGATACGAGCAGTACTTC.

The chain employs TRBV7-2 and TRBJ2-1; 14 bases are a match to TRBD2. The J segment lost 8 bases and the V segment lost 3 bases, leaving 6 bases of the junction unmatched. The CDR3 extends over 16 amino acids. Germline V gene sequence: CDR1 SGHTA, CDR2 FQGNSA. The CDR3 loop reads CASSFRTSGGSDEQFF. The CDR3 DNA is TGTGCCAGCAGCTTTCGGACTAGCGGGGGGAGCGATGAGCAGTTCTTC.

The chain recombines TRBV19 with TRBJ2-5; 8 bases are shared with TRBD1. The CDR3 loop spans 12 amino acids. Per germline, CDR1 LNHDA and CDR2 SQIVND (reference sequence). The V and J ends lost 6 bases and 3 bases, in that order; junction bases with no gene match: 0. This CDR3 reads CASRQGEETQYF. CDR3 bases: TGTGCCAGTAGACAGGGGGAAGAGACCCAGTACTTC.

The sample holds a few counts of this clone. The chain joins TRBV28 to TRBJ2-7, with D perhaps matching TRBD1 (6 bases). V was clipped by 6 bases and J by 4 bases, with 10 bases between them. The CDR3 covers 12 residues. CDR1 MDHEN and CDR2 SYDVKM come from the germline V gene. CDR3 amino acids: CASRDTGYEQYF. CDR3 sequence (DNA): TGTGCCAGCAGGGATACAGGGTACGAGCAGTACTTC.